A selection of T cell receptor beta chains follows, all from one sample in a study of cytomegalovirus exposure and HLA in healthy donors. This table comes from immunoSEQ multiplex PCR, and its TCRdb copy is limited to in-frame clones, with some not included. Among 150,000 to 200,000 clones listed, around 74% were seen once. The specimen sequenced was PBMCs. All receptors come from a female donor in good health and CMV-seronegative. The CDR3 runs from the conserved cysteine through the conserved F or W. The D gene is left open where the match is weak. Part of the rows lack a size; the others show once, few, many or a class for expanded clones.

clone_size: NA; d_call: NA; j_call: TRBJ2-5; v_call: TRBV5-1; cdr3_aa: CASSLWGGGEETQYF; cdr3_nt: TGCGCCAGCAGCTTGTGGGGGGGCGGGGAAGAGACCCAGTACTTC
clone_size: few; d_call: TRBD2; j_call: TRBJ2-3; v_call: TRBV5-4; cdr3_aa: CASSLATSGSTDTQYF; cdr3_nt: TGTGCCAGCAGCTTGGCGACTAGCGGGAGTACAGATACGCAGTATTTT
clone_size: NA; d_call: TRBD2; j_call: TRBJ2-2; v_call: TRBV30; cdr3_aa: CAWRRLAGGSGELFF; cdr3_nt: TGTGCCTGGAGGCGACTAGCGGGAGGGTCCGGGGAGCTGTTTTTT
clone_size: NA; d_call: NA; j_call: TRBJ2-1; v_call: TRBV29-1; cdr3_aa: CSVEDGGTNEQFF; cdr3_nt: TGCAGCGTTGAAGATGGCGGGACGAATGAGCAGTTCTTC
clone_size: NA; d_call: TRBD1; j_call: TRBJ2-2; v_call: TRBV7-9; cdr3_aa: CSSSLQTGGAESGELFF; cdr3_nt: TGTTCCAGCAGCTTACAGACAGGGGGCGCCGAATCCGGGGAGCTGTTTTTT
clone_size: NA; d_call: NA; j_call: TRBJ1-5; v_call: TRBV21-1; cdr3_aa: CASSKVGGIGQGEGQPQHF; cdr3_nt: TGTGCCAGCAGCAAAGTGGGTGGGATCGGACAGGGGGAAGGTCAGCCCCAGCATTTT
clone_size: NA; d_call: NA; j_call: TRBJ2-6; v_call: TRBV5-1; cdr3_aa: CASSLDGGAGANGLTF; cdr3_nt: TGCGCCAGCAGCTTGGATGGGGGCGCTGGGGCCAACGGCCTGACTTTC
clone_size: NA; d_call: NA; j_call: TRBJ2-7; v_call: TRBV13; cdr3_aa: CASSRLGAFNEQYF; cdr3_nt: TGTGCCAGCAGCCGCCTGGGGGCCTTCAACGAGCAGTACTTC
clone_size: NA; d_call: NA; j_call: TRBJ1-2; v_call: TRBV5-4; cdr3_aa: CASSLARGARGYTF; cdr3_nt: TGTGCCAGCAGCTTGGCCCGGGGGGCGCGAGGCTACACCTTC
clone_size: NA; d_call: TRBD1; j_call: TRBJ1-5; v_call: TRBV18; cdr3_aa: CASSRQGDNQPQHF; cdr3_nt: TGTGCCAGCTCTCGACAGGGGGACAATCAGCCCCAGCATTTT
clone_size: NA; d_call: TRBD1; j_call: TRBJ2-5; v_call: TRBV11-2; cdr3_aa: CASSRQGLQETQYF; cdr3_nt: TGTGCCAGCAGCCGACAGGGTCTCCAAGAGACCCAGTACTTC
clone_size: NA; d_call: TRBD2; j_call: TRBJ2-3; v_call: TRBV4-1; cdr3_aa: CASSQDPRGRATDTQYF; cdr3_nt: TGCGCCAGCAGCCAAGACCCCCGCGGGAGGGCTACAGATACGCAGTATTTT
clone_size: NA; d_call: NA; j_call: TRBJ2-1; v_call: TRBV2; cdr3_aa: CASSVAEETHNEQFF; cdr3_nt: TGTGCCAGCAGTGTTGCGGAGGAGACCCACAATGAGCAGTTCTTC
clone_size: few; d_call: TRBD1; j_call: TRBJ2-5; v_call: TRBV11-3; cdr3_aa: CASSLQGAETQYF; cdr3_nt: TGTGCCAGCAGCCTACAGGGGGCGGAGACCCAGTACTTC
clone_size: NA; d_call: NA; j_call: TRBJ2-5; v_call: TRBV30; cdr3_aa: CAWRGGVQETQYF; cdr3_nt: TGTGCCTGGAGAGGAGGGGTCCAAGAGACCCAGTACTTC
clone_size: NA; d_call: TRBD1; j_call: TRBJ2-2; v_call: TRBV6-1; cdr3_aa: CAIDRGPINTGELFF; cdr3_nt: TGTGCCATCGACAGGGGCCCTATTAACACCGGGGAGCTGTTTTTT
clone_size: NA; d_call: NA; j_call: TRBJ1-5; v_call: TRBV6-6; cdr3_aa: CASSYQGSNQPQHF; cdr3_nt: TGTGCCAGCAGTTATCAGGGTAGCAATCAGCCCCAGCATTTT
clone_size: NA; d_call: TRBD2; j_call: TRBJ2-3; v_call: TRBV10-3; cdr3_aa: CAISERTSGALDTQYF; cdr3_nt: TGTGCCATCAGTGAAAGAACTAGCGGGGCGTTGGATACGCAGTATTTT
clone_size: NA; d_call: NA; j_call: TRBJ1-2; v_call: TRBV6-5; cdr3_aa: CASSRLDSGGYGYTF; cdr3_nt: TGTGCCAGCAGTAGGCTGGACAGTGGGGGATATGGCTACACCTTC
clone_size: NA; d_call: NA; j_call: TRBJ1-5; v_call: TRBV27; cdr3_aa: CASSFRGNQPQHF; cdr3_nt: TGTGCCAGCAGTTTTCGGGGGAATCAGCCCCAGCATTTT
clone_size: NA; d_call: NA; j_call: TRBJ1-6; v_call: TRBV5-1; cdr3_aa: CASSPGGSVSPLHF; cdr3_nt: TGCGCCAGCAGCCCGGGGGGGTCAGTCTCACCCCTCCACTTT
clone_size: NA; d_call: TRBD1; j_call: TRBJ2-7; v_call: TRBV18; cdr3_aa: CASSPTGWAYEQYF; cdr3_nt: TGTGCCAGCTCACCGACAGGGTGGGCCTACGAGCAGTACTTC
clone_size: once; d_call: TRBD1; j_call: TRBJ2-2; v_call: TRBV5-5; cdr3_aa: CASRRTGDRGGELFF; cdr3_nt: TGTGCCAGCAGGCGAACAGGGGATCGGGGCGGGGAGCTGTTTTTT
clone_size: few; d_call: TRBD1; j_call: TRBJ1-4; v_call: TRBV18; cdr3_aa: CASSPPGQANEKLFF; cdr3_nt: TGTGCCAGCTCCCCCCCGGGACAGGCAAATGAAAAACTGTTTTTT
clone_size: few; d_call: NA; j_call: TRBJ2-7; v_call: TRBV7-3; cdr3_aa: CASSLGPSYEQYF; cdr3_nt: TGTGCCAGCAGCTTAGGCCCATCCTACGAGCAGTACTTC
clone_size: NA; d_call: TRBD1; j_call: TRBJ1-5; v_call: TRBV27; cdr3_aa: CASSPSTGEVDQPQHF; cdr3_nt: TGTGCCAGCAGTCCATCGACAGGGGAGGTTGATCAGCCCCAGCATTTT
clone_size: NA; d_call: TRBD1; j_call: TRBJ2-7; v_call: TRBV9; cdr3_aa: CASSSDRGLPYEQYF; cdr3_nt: TGTGCCAGCAGCTCCGACAGGGGGCTCCCCTACGAGCAGTACTTC
clone_size: NA; d_call: TRBD1; j_call: TRBJ1-1; v_call: TRBV7-9; cdr3_aa: CASQGRQGGAFF; cdr3_nt: TGTGCCAGCCAGGGGCGGCAGGGGGGAGCTTTCTTT
clone_size: NA; d_call: TRBD1; j_call: TRBJ1-1; v_call: TRBV9; cdr3_aa: CASSVHRGNTEAFF; cdr3_nt: TGTGCCAGCAGCGTTCACAGGGGAAACACTGAAGCTTTCTTT
clone_size: few; d_call: NA; j_call: TRBJ2-1; v_call: TRBV5-1; cdr3_aa: CASSPEGTKSYNEQFF; cdr3_nt: TGCGCCAGCAGCCCCGAGGGAACAAAAAGCTACAATGAGCAGTTCTTC
clone_size: NA; d_call: NA; j_call: TRBJ1-2; v_call: TRBV7-9; cdr3_aa: CASSFQTGSNGYTF; cdr3_nt: TGTGCCAGCAGCTTCCAAACAGGGTCGAATGGCTACACCTTC
clone_size: NA; d_call: TRBD1; j_call: TRBJ2-1; v_call: TRBV7-9; cdr3_aa: CASSLDRDSNEQFF; cdr3_nt: TGTGCCAGCAGCCTCGACCGGGACAGCAATGAGCAGTTCTTC
clone_size: few; d_call: NA; j_call: TRBJ2-5; v_call: TRBV7-8; cdr3_aa: CASSLKLWREETQYF; cdr3_nt: TGTGCCAGCAGCTTAAAACTTTGGAGGGAAGAGACCCAGTACTTC
clone_size: NA; d_call: TRBD1; j_call: TRBJ1-1; v_call: TRBV15; cdr3_aa: CATSGPDRGNTEAFF; cdr3_nt: TGTGCCACCAGCGGGCCTGACAGGGGAAACACTGAAGCTTTCTTT
clone_size: NA; d_call: NA; j_call: TRBJ1-2; v_call: TRBV29-1; cdr3_aa: CSVHGPGPINTF; cdr3_nt: TGCAGCGTCCACGGTCCAGGTCCTATCAACACCTTC
clone_size: NA; d_call: TRBD1; j_call: TRBJ2-2; v_call: TRBV12-5; cdr3_aa: CASGRDSYTGELFF; cdr3_nt: TGTGCTAGTGGTCGGGACAGCTACACCGGGGAGCTGTTTTTT
clone_size: NA; d_call: NA; j_call: TRBJ2-7; v_call: TRBV4-1; cdr3_aa: CASSQEWGVEQYF; cdr3_nt: TGCGCCAGCAGCCAAGAATGGGGGGTCGAGCAGTACTTC
clone_size: NA; d_call: TRBD2; j_call: TRBJ2-2; v_call: TRBV7-2; cdr3_aa: CASSPPGTSRITGELFF; cdr3_nt: TGTGCCAGCAGCCCCCCCGGGACTAGCAGAATCACCGGGGAGCTGTTTTTT
clone_size: NA; d_call: NA; j_call: TRBJ1-2; v_call: TRBV5-1; cdr3_aa: CASSLGDYGYTF; cdr3_nt: TGCGCCAGCAGCTTGGGAGACTATGGCTACACCTTC
clone_size: NA; d_call: NA; j_call: TRBJ1-1; v_call: TRBV6-5; cdr3_aa: CASSRTGSEAFF; cdr3_nt: TGTGCCAGCTCGAGAACAGGGTCTGAAGCTTTCTTT
clone_size: NA; d_call: NA; j_call: TRBJ2-7; v_call: TRBV20-1; cdr3_aa: CSALASYEQYF; cdr3_nt: TGCAGTGCCCTAGCGTCCTACGAGCAGTACTTC
clone_size: few; d_call: TRBD2; j_call: TRBJ2-7; v_call: TRBV10-3; cdr3_aa: CAISDQNRGTSTYEQYF; cdr3_nt: TGTGCCATCAGTGACCAAAACCGCGGGACTAGCACCTACGAGCAGTACTTC
clone_size: NA; d_call: TRBD1; j_call: TRBJ1-1; v_call: TRBV18; cdr3_aa: CASSFGQALNTEAFF; cdr3_nt: TGTGCCAGCTCATTTGGACAGGCCCTAAACACTGAAGCTTTCTTT
clone_size: NA; d_call: TRBD1; j_call: TRBJ1-3; v_call: TRBV15; cdr3_aa: CATSNTGAGNTIYF; cdr3_nt: TGTGCCACCAGCAACACAGGGGCTGGAAACACCATATATTTT
clone_size: once; d_call: TRBD1; j_call: TRBJ2-1; v_call: TRBV7-6; cdr3_aa: CASSLPWTGENEQFF; cdr3_nt: TGTGCCAGCAGCTTACCCTGGACAGGGGAGAATGAGCAGTTCTTC
clone_size: NA; d_call: NA; j_call: TRBJ1-1; v_call: TRBV5-1; cdr3_aa: CASSLVQLNTEAFF; cdr3_nt: TGCGCCAGCAGCTTGGTCCAGTTGAACACTGAAGCTTTCTTT
clone_size: NA; d_call: TRBD2; j_call: TRBJ2-3; v_call: TRBV2; cdr3_aa: CASSVELAGYTDTQYF; cdr3_nt: TGTGCCAGCAGTGTGGAACTAGCGGGGTACACAGATACGCAGTATTTT
clone_size: NA; d_call: NA; j_call: TRBJ1-2; v_call: TRBV12-2; cdr3_aa: CASRFSTYGYTF; cdr3_nt: TGTGCAAGTCGCTTTAGTACCTATGGCTACACCTTC
clone_size: few; d_call: NA; j_call: TRBJ2-2; v_call: TRBV2; cdr3_aa: CASSRLVSGGELFF; cdr3_nt: TGTGCCAGCAGTAGACTAGTGTCAGGCGGGGAGCTGTTTTTT
clone_size: NA; d_call: TRBD1; j_call: TRBJ2-2; v_call: TRBV9; cdr3_aa: CASRPVGTGNTGELFF; cdr3_nt: TGTGCCAGCAGGCCCGTCGGGACAGGGAACACCGGGGAGCTGTTTTTT
clone_size: NA; d_call: NA; j_call: TRBJ1-2; v_call: TRBV6-1; cdr3_aa: CASTLGGTIRGYTF; cdr3_nt: TGTGCCAGCACCCTGGGGGGGACAATCAGGGGCTACACCTTC
clone_size: NA; d_call: NA; j_call: TRBJ1-5; v_call: TRBV28; cdr3_aa: CASRSQTIYSNQPQHF; cdr3_nt: TGTGCCAGCAGATCACAGACGATATATAGCAATCAGCCCCAGCATTTT
clone_size: NA; d_call: TRBD1; j_call: TRBJ1-1; v_call: TRBV5-1; cdr3_aa: CASQPDRGPNTEAFF; cdr3_nt: TGCGCCAGCCAGCCAGACAGGGGGCCGAACACTGAAGCTTTCTTT
clone_size: NA; d_call: TRBD1; j_call: TRBJ1-5; v_call: TRBV2; cdr3_aa: CASRGQSNQPQHF; cdr3_nt: TGTGCCAGCAGGGGACAGTCAAATCAGCCCCAGCATTTT
clone_size: NA; d_call: NA; j_call: TRBJ1-1; v_call: TRBV13; cdr3_aa: CASSSLTSMNTEAFF; cdr3_nt: TGTGCCAGCAGCTCCTTGACAAGCATGAACACTGAAGCTTTCTTT
clone_size: NA; d_call: NA; j_call: TRBJ2-5; v_call: TRBV5-1; cdr3_aa: CASSPGQVASGPGETQYF; cdr3_nt: TGCGCCAGCAGCCCAGGACAGGTGGCTAGCGGGCCGGGGGAGACCCAGTACTTC
clone_size: few; d_call: TRBD2; j_call: TRBJ2-1; v_call: TRBV6-4; cdr3_aa: CASSAGGAANEQFF; cdr3_nt: TGTGCCAGCAGTGCGGGGGGGGCAGCCAATGAGCAGTTCTTC
clone_size: few; d_call: NA; j_call: TRBJ2-3; v_call: TRBV7-3; cdr3_aa: CASSLAGLTDTQYF; cdr3_nt: TGTGCCAGCAGCTTAGCTGGGCTCACAGATACGCAGTATTTT
clone_size: NA; d_call: TRBD1; j_call: TRBJ1-1; v_call: TRBV29-1; cdr3_aa: CSGQGLDTEAFF; cdr3_nt: TGCAGCGGACAGGGCCTTGACACTGAAGCTTTCTTT
clone_size: NA; d_call: NA; j_call: TRBJ1-1; v_call: TRBV30; cdr3_aa: CAWREGGFTEAFF; cdr3_nt: TGTGCCTGGAGGGAAGGAGGGTTCACTGAAGCTTTCTTT